This T cell receptor (beta chain) stems from a study of CD8 T cells in Susac syndrome. cDNA came from about 0.5 to 1 ug RNA primed by random hexamers. TCRdb reprocessed the immunoSEQ multiplex PCR reads with MiXCR, giving one entry per CDR3 protein. The sample shows about 130,000 distinct CDR3 sequences, over 75% of them seen only once. Sequencing of TCR beta, carried out with a high-throughput approach, was applied to CD8+ and CD4+ T cells from the blood. CDR3 length: 14 residues. The germline V gene has CDR1 SEHNR and CDR2 FQNEAQ (reference sequence). V gave up 5 bases and J gave up 2 bases, with 13 bases separating them. Only a few counts were recorded for this clonotype.

Sequenced sample: CD8+ T cells from PBMCs. J is TRBJ2-7 and V is TRBV7-9; D may be TRBD1 (5 bases). This TCR came from a human donor with multiple sclerosis. The CDR3 sequence: CASSMTDFTYEQYF. The CDR3 region has the DNA TGTGCCAGCAGCATGACAGACTTCACCTACGAGCAGTACTTC. Full variable domain (rest looked up from reference TRBV7-9 and TRBJ2-7): DTGVSQNPRHKITKRGQNVTFRCDPISEHNRLYWYRQTLGQGPEFLTYFQNEAQLEKSRLLSDRFSAERPKGSFSTLEIQRTEQGDSAMYLCASSMTDFTYEQYFGPGTRLTVT.